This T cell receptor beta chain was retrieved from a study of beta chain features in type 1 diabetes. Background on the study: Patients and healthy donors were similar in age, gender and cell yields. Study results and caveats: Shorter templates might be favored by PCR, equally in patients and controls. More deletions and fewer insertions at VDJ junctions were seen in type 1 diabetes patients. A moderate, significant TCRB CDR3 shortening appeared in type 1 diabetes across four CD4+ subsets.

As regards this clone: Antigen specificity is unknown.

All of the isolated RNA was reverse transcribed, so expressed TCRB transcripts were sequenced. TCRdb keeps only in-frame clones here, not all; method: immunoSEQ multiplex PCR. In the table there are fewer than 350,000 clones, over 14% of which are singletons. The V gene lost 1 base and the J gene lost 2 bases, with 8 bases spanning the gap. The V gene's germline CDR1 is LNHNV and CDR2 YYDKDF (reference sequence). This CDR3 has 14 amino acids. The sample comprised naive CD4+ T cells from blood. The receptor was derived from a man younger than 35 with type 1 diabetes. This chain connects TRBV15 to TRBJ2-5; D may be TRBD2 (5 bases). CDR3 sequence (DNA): TGTGCCACCAGCAGAGGGAGAGGGCAAGAGACCCAGTACTTC. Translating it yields CATSRGRGQETQYF.